There are many counts of the clone carrying this T cell receptor (beta chain). Germline loops: CDR1 SGHNT, CDR2 YENEEA. V lost 3 bases and J lost 5, with 10 bases in between. The CDR3 runs 14 residues. This sample was included in a study of early T cells in non-severe SARS-CoV-2 infection. MiXCR, run by TCRdb on the 5' RACE reads, gives a single entry per CDR3 protein. The sample lists tens of thousands of distinct CDR3 sequences, 11% occurring once. The sample was whole blood. The clonotype comes from an adult who was a healthcare worker with PCR-confirmed SARS-CoV-2 infection or an uninfected control (not recorded which). The rearrangement links TRBV11-3 to TRBJ2-2; tentative D call: TRBD1 (6 bases). The CDR3 bases are TGTGCCAGCAGCTTCGGGACAAAAACCGGGGAGCTGTTTTTT. Its protein product is CASSFGTKTGELFF.